This entry concerns a single T cell receptor (beta chain). The count of this clone is one. There is no known antigen for this receptor. No much larger clonotype is one base removed from it; base qualities were not supplied. From cysteine to phenylalanine, the CDR3 is 17 amino acids long. Only the CDR3 portion is preserved as DNA: 51 bases, with reading frame beginning at the first base. One collaborating source in Seattle enrolled patients during active infection and followed them longitudinally through the course of disease. The collaborating institutions used their own protocols to collect whole blood in K2EDTA tubes. For TCRbeta analysis, collaborator samples were shipped as frozen whole blood, as isolated PBMCs, or as DNA extracted from either sample type. The immunoSEQ Assay, a bias-controlled multiplex PCR, was used to amplify TCRbeta CDR3 regions from genomic DNA. Turning to the authors' computational methods: The number of nucleated cells in each sample was estimated from the amplification of reference gene primers within the assay. To quantify the absolute abundance of each unique TCRbeta CDR3 rearrangement, sequence reads were collapsed and filtered. For each sample, productive Simpson clonality was calculated as the square root of Simpson's diversity index over productive rearrangements. This immuneACCESS table, as held by TCRdb, lists in-frame sequences with V and J called but not all clones. Of the missing ones, under half trace to an unresolved V gene in checked studies; the others have no known cause. V and J calls and clone size follow that table, whereas D and trimming were derived from the DNA. The sample has more than 85,000 clones on record, 75% to 90% of them singletons. Around 5% of the sample is taken by the ten largest.

The sample belongs to a study of blood T cell repertoires in COVID-19 (dated by TCRdb to about 2020). Broadly, across the study: Samples covering the acute and convalescent phases of COVID-19 were provided by collaborators in the United States, Italy and Spain. Samples came from the ongoing ImmuneRACE study (first 160 participants) plus 1,254 subjects from 6 global collaborators. The prospective study material was composed of cDNA or gDNA derived from T cells, B-cell-depleted T cells, or PBMCs. A de-identified subject ID, COVID-19 status, age in years and sex were almost always included in the sample metadata. Subjects who had been exposed to COVID-19, were actively infected with it, or had recovered from it provided the deeply sampled blood TCRbeta repertoires that made up the dataset. The repertoires were made available in a free public database intended to serve as a resource for research on the immune response to SARS-CoV-2. HLA class I and class II types, where available, came from metadata supplied by the sample provider rather than from assay-based typing. The full study reports these points: Clinical and demographic metadata were provided uncurated, with the amount varying by source and participant.

The sequenced sample was peripheral blood. The clonotype originates from a woman between 50 and 59 years old with COVID-19, enrolled during active disease. The sequence links TRBV1 to TRBJ2-5; the table's D gene call, TRBD2, was not cross checked with the DNA. TRBV1 corresponds to a pseudogene. The CDR3 reads CTSSHRGLAGDMETQYF. The sequenced DNA: TGCACCAGCAGCCACCGGGGACTAGCGGGGGACATGGAGACCCAGTACTTC.